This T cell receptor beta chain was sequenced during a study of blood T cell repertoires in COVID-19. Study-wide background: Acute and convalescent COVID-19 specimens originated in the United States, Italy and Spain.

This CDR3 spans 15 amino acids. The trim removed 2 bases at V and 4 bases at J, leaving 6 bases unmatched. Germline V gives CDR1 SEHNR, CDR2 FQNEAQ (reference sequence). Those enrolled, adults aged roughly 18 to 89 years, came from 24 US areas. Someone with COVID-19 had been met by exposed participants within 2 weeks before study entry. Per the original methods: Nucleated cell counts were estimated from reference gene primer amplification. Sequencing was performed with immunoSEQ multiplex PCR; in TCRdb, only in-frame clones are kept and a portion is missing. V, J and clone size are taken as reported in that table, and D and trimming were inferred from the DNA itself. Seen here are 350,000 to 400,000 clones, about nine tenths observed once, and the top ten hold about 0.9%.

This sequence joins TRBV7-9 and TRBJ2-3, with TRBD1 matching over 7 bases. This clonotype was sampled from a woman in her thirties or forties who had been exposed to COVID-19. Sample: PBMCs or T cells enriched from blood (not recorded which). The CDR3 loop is CASSLTGAVADTQYF. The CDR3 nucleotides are TGTGCCAGCAGCTTAACAGGGGCGGTTGCAGATACGCAGTATTTT.